These T cell receptor beta chains were read from a single sample in a study of a mutant IDH1 vaccine in newly diagnosed glioma. The method was immunoSEQ multiplex PCR; TCRdb's version includes in-frame clones alone and lacks a portion of them. The repertoire holds around 31,000 clones, 90% seen once, with 20% in the top ten. For these TCRs, the target antigens are not known. The material was PBMCs, obtained from a glioma patient whose treatment included an IDH1 peptide vaccine. All receptors derive from a man younger than 30 with glioma. The CDR3 runs from the conserved cysteine through the conserved F or W. Each record gives: D gene, clone size, V gene, J gene, CDR3 DNA, CDR3 protein. The D gene is left open where the match is weak. Some rows mark clone size as missing; the rest say once, few, many or name a class of expanded clone.

>.|.|TRBV2|TRBJ1-5
TGTGCCAGCAGTGACGGTACCCTCAATCAGCCCCAGCATTTT
CASSDGTLNQPQHF
>.|.|TRBV7-2|TRBJ2-1
TGTGCCAGCAGCTTAGGGCTAGAGTACTTAAATGAGCAGTTCTTC
CASSLGLEYLNEQFF
>TRBD2|.|TRBV19|TRBJ2-7
TGTGCCAGTAAAACTAGCGGGGCGACTGAGCAGTACTTC
CASKTSGATEQYF
>.|.|TRBV7-9|TRBJ2-3
TGTGCCAGCAGCTTGTCTCAGTCTAGCACAGATACGCAGTATTTT
CASSLSQSSTDTQYF
>.|.|TRBV14|TRBJ2-7
TGTGCCAGCAGCCCAAGGGTGTTCAGCGAGCAGTACTTC
CASSPRVFSEQYF
>.|.|TRBV11-2|TRBJ1-5
TGTGCCAGCAGCATTAATTTGGATCAGCCCCAGCATTTT
CASSINLDQPQHF
>.|once|TRBV7-9|TRBJ1-1
TGTGCCAGCAGCTTAGTATCCGGGAAGAACACTGAAGCTTTCTTT
CASSLVSGKNTEAFF
>.|once|TRBV7-9|TRBJ1-1
TGTGCCAGCAGCGGGGAAGGGCTCAACACTGAAGCTTTCTTT
CASSGEGLNTEAFF
>.|.|TRBV30|TRBJ1-1
TGTGCCTGGAGTAGGTCGAACACTGAAGCTTTCTTT
CAWSRSNTEAFF
>.|.|TRBV6-1|TRBJ1-6
TGTGCCAGCACGTATAGGGCCAATTCACCCCTCCACTTT
CASTYRANSPLHF
>TRBD2|.|TRBV7-6|TRBJ2-5
TGTGCCAGCAGCTTAGGGCTCATGGTAGCGGGAGTAGAGACCCAGTACTTC
CASSLGLMVAGVETQYF
>TRBD2|.|TRBV5-4|TRBJ2-7
TGTGCCAGCAGCTTGGAACCAGCGGGAGGCCCGTCCTACGAGCAGTACTTC
CASSLEPAGGPSYEQYF
>TRBD2|.|TRBV4-3|TRBJ2-1
TGCGCCAGCAGCCAAGGGTCTAGCGGTATAGAGCAGTTCTTC
CASSQGSSGIEQFF
>.|.|TRBV6-6|TRBJ2-7
TGTGCCAGCAGTCCCCAGTACGAGCAGTACTTC
CASSPQYEQYF
>.|.|TRBV13|TRBJ2-3
TGTGCCAGCAGCGTTAGCGTCGCAGATACGCAGTATTTT
CASSVSVADTQYF
>.|.|TRBV30|TRBJ2-1
TGTGCCTGGACGGAGGGAAACGCCTACAATGAGCAGTTCTTC
CAWTEGNAYNEQFF
>.|.|TRBV9|TRBJ2-1
TGTGCCAGCAGCGTAGAGGGAGGGGGCTCCTACAATGAGCAGTTCTTC
CASSVEGGGSYNEQFF
>TRBD1|few|TRBV6-5|TRBJ1-5
TGTGCCAGCAGTGACTCCGGGACAGCCAATCAGCCCCAGCATTTT
CASSDSGTANQPQHF
>.|.|TRBV15|TRBJ1-1
TGTGCCACCAGCAGAGATCGGCAGGGGCAAGCTGAAGCTTTCTTT
CATSRDRQGQAEAFF
>.|.|TRBV11-2|TRBJ2-3
TGTGCCAGCAGCTTTGCAGGGACCAGGCATACGCAGTATTTT
CASSFAGTRHTQYF
>TRBD2|.|TRBV28|TRBJ2-3
TGTGCCAGCAGTTTATACGGCGGGAGGGGGTATTTT
CASSLYGGRGYF
>.|.|TRBV18|TRBJ1-1
TGTGCCAGCTCGGGCACACGATCCATGAACACTGAAGCTTTCTTT
CASSGTRSMNTEAFF
>.|.|TRBV12-5|TRBJ1-1
TGTGCTAGTGGTTTGGACAGGGAGGGGAACACTGAAGCTTTCTTT
CASGLDREGNTEAFF
>.|.|TRBV19|TRBJ1-1
TGTGCCAGTAGTATTTTGGTGCACACTGAAGCTTTCTTT
CASSILVHTEAFF
>TRBD2|.|TRBV4-1|TRBJ2-7
TGCGCCAGCAGCACATTACGGGCTAGCGGAACCTACGAGCAGTACTTC
CASSTLRASGTYEQYF
>.|.|TRBV15|TRBJ2-5
TGTGCCACCAGCGGGGTACCCTCCCCGGAGGCGGAGACCCAGTACTTC
CATSGVPSPEAETQYF
>TRBD2|few|TRBV14|TRBJ2-5
TGTGCCAGCAGCCAACGACCACTTGTTAGCGGGAGGGGAGAGCAAGAGACCCAGTACTTC
CASSQRPLVSGRGEQETQYF